The clone carrying this TCR beta chain was counted between two and nine times. The source material, RNA transcripts, was used to amplify TCR beta CDR3 regions. The TCR CDR3 was amplified in a first-round RT-PCR using the HTBI primer set. A single record per CDR3 protein comes from TCRdb applying MiXCR to the multiplex PCR reads. This repertoire shows about 690,000 distinct CDR3 sequences, 15% to 20% found once; its top ten account for about 16%. This sample was included in a study of T cells in Graves' hyperthyroidism and ophthalmopathy. The CDR3 consists of 15 residues. The germline V gene encodes CDR1 MDHEN and CDR2 SYDVKM. The V and J ends lost 5 bases and 6 bases, in that order; junction bases with no gene match: 12.

The source material was blood. The TCR sequence derives from a man aged 45-65 years with Graves' hyperthyroidism. This chain connects TRBV28 to TRBJ2-7; TRBD2 aligns across 8 bases. This CDR3 reads CASSPPGLASGEQYF. CDR3 nucleotides: TGTGCCAGCAGTCCACCCGGACTAGCTTCAGGCGAGCAGTACTTC.